This T cell receptor beta chain was captured by sequencing in a study of graft-versus-host responses after intestinal transplantation (dated by TCRdb to 2020 to 2023). Broadly, across the study: The transplants that recipients received were multivisceral, liver-intestinal, or isolated intestinal. Anti-thymocyte globulin induction was given to all recipients, followed by maintenance tacrolimus and steroids for approximately three years. After intestinal transplantation, graft-versus-host and host-versus-graft alloreactive T cell clones were followed in the graft, circulation and bone marrow using bulk TCR-beta CDR3 sequencing. To identify alloreactive clones, pre-transplant mixed lymphocyte reaction products were sequenced and then compared with unstimulated pre-transplant donor and recipient T cells. The cohort enrolled some 24 intestinal transplant recipients, one of whom was a retransplant, and a few patients without pretransplant specimens were excluded. A peak of at least 4% donor T cells among recipient peripheral blood mononuclear cells was the definition used for donor T cell macrochimerism. Samples from a few later patients were sequenced in-house on an Illumina MiSeq with MiXCR processing rather than by the commercial service.

Results and caveats for the whole study, not just this receptor: Early after transplant, peak levels of circulating GvH clones were associated with declines in HvG clones. GvH clones turned up in recipient bone marrow, with some appearing earlier in ileal mucosa or blood, a pattern consistent with an intestinal mucosal origin. The relatively low number and heterogeneity of intestinal transplant patients limited the conclusions. In patients with donor T cell macrochimerism, the allografts had high GvH to HvG T cell clonal ratios.

The time point label of this sample denotes: cells obtained before transplantation from donor or recipient. CD3+CD4+ and CD3+CD8+ populations were FACS-sorted from unstimulated pre-transplant donor and recipient cells taken from spleen or lymph nodes. Via the germline V gene, CDR1 is MNHEY and CDR2 SVGAGI. Germline trimming amounts to 6 bases on V and 5 bases on J, with 3 as the count of junction bases outside the gene matches. The CDR3 holds 13 amino acids from the cysteine to the phenylalanine. Of the read, only the CDR3 DNA is kept; its 39 bases are in frame from base 1. The method was the immunoSEQ multiplex PCR assay. For most patients, genomic DNA was isolated with the Qiagen DNeasy Blood and Tissue Kit and sent frozen to Adaptive Biotechnologies for TCR sequencing. High-throughput TCR-beta CDR3 sequencing of genomic DNA from most patients was performed by Adaptive Biotechnologies. Turning to the authors' computational methods: TCR sequencing data for more than 15 patients were retrieved from Adaptive's ImmunoSEQ software; three other patients were processed with MiXCR and VDJtools. To correct CD4 versus CD8 sorting errors, any sequence found in both subsets at a frequency ratio below 5:1 was removed. CDR3 nucleotide sequences shared between donor and recipient were removed because their origin could not be assigned. Alloreactive clones required at least 2-fold expansion over unstimulated cells and minimum CFSE-low frequency of 0.002% (template counts) or 0.001% (read counts). Clones were considered mappable if detected in sequenced pre-transplant spleen, lymph node, or MLR CFSE-low populations of the donor or recipient. The cumulative frequency of alloreactive clones was calculated as a percentage of all sequences, weighted by copy number. TCRdb mirrors the immuneACCESS table, restricted to in-frame sequences. Some clones are absent from its copies; in checked studies, under half trace to an unresolved V gene, and the reason for the others is unknown. V and J calls and clone size are given by that table; D and trimming were obtained from the DNA. Within this sample are about 150,000 clones, with 80% to 95% of them counted one time only. The ten largest clones take up 0.19% of the sample.

Worth noting for this clone: The antigen it recognizes is unknown. No much larger clone is present one base from it, and per-base qualities are unavailable.

The sequenced sample was unstimulated CD4+ T cells sorted from spleen or lymph node cells, obtained before intestinal transplant. This TCR derives from a human donor who received an intestinal transplant. The chain is encoded by TRBV6-5 joined to TRBJ2-7; 11 bases in the junction line up with TRBD2. The CDR3 here reads CASRLAGAHEQYF. DNA sequence: TGTGCCAGCAGACTAGCGGGAGCCCACGAGCAGTACTTC.